One T cell receptor (beta chain) is described in this entry. This entry belongs to a study of cytomegalovirus exposure and HLA in healthy donors. The study ran its PCR with 60 Vbeta and 13 Jbeta primers. This table comes from immunoSEQ multiplex PCR, and its TCRdb copy is limited to in-frame clones, with some not included. The table lists 95,000 to 150,000 clones, about four fifths of them singletons, with 8.8% in the top ten. Trimming removed 5 bases from V and 4 bases from J, with 15 bases in between. In germline, CDR1 is SEHNR, CDR2 FQNEAQ (reference sequence). The CDR3 is 15 residues long. This clonotype originated in a female donor in good health and CMV-seropositive. The rearrangement joins TRBV7-9 to TRBJ1-3; perhaps TRBD1 as D (6 bases). Sequenced material: PBMCs. CDR3 protein: CASSAQTGPGNTIYF. CDR3 sequence (DNA): TGTGCCAGCAGCGCACAGACAGGTCCCGGAAACACCATATATTTT.